This T cell receptor (beta chain) comes out of a study of T cell repertoires and HLA-DP antigens. The table came from immunoSEQ multiplex PCR; TCRdb's copy has only in-frame clones and leaves some out. The sample holds approximately 86,000 clones, around nine tenths seen once. Germline CDR1 is MNHEY and CDR2 is SVGAGI. Trimming cost V 6 bases and J 3 bases, with 17 bases left between them. The CDR3 is 15 residues long. Comment on this clone: What it recognizes is unknown.

Source material: CD4+ T cells from PBMCs. This receptor was taken from a man aged 50 to 60 in good health and CMV-seronegative. The chain joins TRBV6-5 to TRBJ1-1; D gene uncertain. CDR3 sequence (DNA): TGTGCCAGCAGGCGTGAGAGCGGGAGGGACACTGAAGCTTTCTTT. Translation: CASRRESGRDTEAFF.